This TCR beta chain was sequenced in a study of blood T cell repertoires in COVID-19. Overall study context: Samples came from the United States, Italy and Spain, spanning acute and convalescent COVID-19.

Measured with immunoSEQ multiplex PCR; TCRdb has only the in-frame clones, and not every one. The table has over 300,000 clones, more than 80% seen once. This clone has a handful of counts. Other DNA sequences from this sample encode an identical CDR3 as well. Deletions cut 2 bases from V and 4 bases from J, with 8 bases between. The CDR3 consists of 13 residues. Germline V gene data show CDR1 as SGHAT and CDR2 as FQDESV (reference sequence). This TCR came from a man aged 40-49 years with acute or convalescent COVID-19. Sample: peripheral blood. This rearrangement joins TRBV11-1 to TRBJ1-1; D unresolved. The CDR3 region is CASSLLSGTEAFF. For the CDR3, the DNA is TGTGCCAGCAGCTTATTGTCAGGCACTGAAGCTTTCTTT.